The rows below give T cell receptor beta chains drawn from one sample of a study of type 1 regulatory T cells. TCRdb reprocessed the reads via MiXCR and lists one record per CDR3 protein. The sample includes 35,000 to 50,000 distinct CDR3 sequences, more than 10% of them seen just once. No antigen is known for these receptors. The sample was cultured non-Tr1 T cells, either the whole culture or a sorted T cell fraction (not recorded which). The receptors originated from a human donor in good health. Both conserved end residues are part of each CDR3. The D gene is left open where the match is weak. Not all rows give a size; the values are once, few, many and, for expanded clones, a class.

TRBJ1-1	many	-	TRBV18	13	CASSPGLNTEAFF	TGTGCCAGCTCACCGGGGTTGAACACTGAAGCTTTCTTT
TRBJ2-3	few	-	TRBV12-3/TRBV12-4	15	CASSLYGTLTDTQYF	TGTGCCAGCAGTTTATACGGGACCCTCACAGATACGCAGTATTTT
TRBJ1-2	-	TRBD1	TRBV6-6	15	CASSEPGQGIDGYTF	TGTGCCAGCAGTGAGCCGGGACAGGGAATAGACGGCTACACCTTC
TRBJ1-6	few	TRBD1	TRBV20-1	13	CSASGQGNSPLHF	TGCAGTGCTTCGGGACAGGGAAATTCACCCCTCCACTTT
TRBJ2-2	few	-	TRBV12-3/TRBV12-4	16	CASSLWGVANTGELFF	TGTGCCAGCAGTTTATGGGGGGTAGCTAACACCGGGGAGCTGTTTTTT
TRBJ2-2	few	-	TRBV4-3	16	CASSQEAGRNTGELFF	TGCGCCAGCAGCCAAGAGGCGGGGAGGAACACCGGGGAGCTGTTTTTT
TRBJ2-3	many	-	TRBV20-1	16	CSASPLGVRGGDTQYF	TGCAGTGCTAGCCCGTTAGGGGTTAGGGGCGGAGATACGCAGTATTTT
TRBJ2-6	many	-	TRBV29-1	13	CSVGVSGANVLTF	TGCAGCGTTGGAGTCTCTGGGGCCAACGTCCTGACTTTC
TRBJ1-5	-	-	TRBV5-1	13	CASSFSTDGTQHF	TGCGCCAGCAGCTTCTCGACGGACGGTACGCAGCATTTT
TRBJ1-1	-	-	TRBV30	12	CAWLPGEAEAFF	TGTGCCTGGTTACCAGGGGAGGCTGAAGCTTTCTTT
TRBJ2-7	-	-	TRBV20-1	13	CSAPTRLNGEQYF	TGCAGTGCCCCGACCAGACTAAACGGCGAGCAGTACTTC
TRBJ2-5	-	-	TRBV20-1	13	CSVPSRGQETQYF	TGCAGTGTTCCCTCTAGGGGCCAAGAGACCCAGTACTTC
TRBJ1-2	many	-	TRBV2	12	CASLQEAYGYTF	TGTGCCAGCTTACAGGAGGCCTATGGCTACACCTTC
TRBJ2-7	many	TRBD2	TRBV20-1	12	CSVTSGGYEQYF	TGCAGTGTGACTAGCGGGGGATACGAGCAGTACTTC
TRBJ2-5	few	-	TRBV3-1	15	CASSQGPLGSETQYF	TGTGCCAGCAGCCAAGGGCCCCTGGGTTCAGAGACCCAGTACTTC
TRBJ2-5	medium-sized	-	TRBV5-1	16	CASSFGPGHNKETQYF	TGCGCCAGCAGCTTCGGACCGGGACACAACAAAGAGACCCAGTACTTC
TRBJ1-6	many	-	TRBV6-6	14	CASSLTGSNSPLHF	TGTGCCAGCAGCCTGACAGGCAGTAATTCACCCCTCCACTTT
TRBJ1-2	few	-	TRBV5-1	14	CASSPEGFSDGYTF	TGCGCCAGCAGTCCGGAGGGGTTTAGCGATGGCTACACCTTC
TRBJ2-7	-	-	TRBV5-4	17	CASSSPFSSVKDDEQYF	TGTGCCAGCAGCTCCCCTTTTAGTAGCGTTAAGGATGACGAGCAGTACTTC
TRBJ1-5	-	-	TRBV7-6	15	CASSVNRDSNQSQHF	TGTGCCAGCAGCGTAAACAGGGATAGCAATCAGTCCCAGCATTTT
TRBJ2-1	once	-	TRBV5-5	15	CASSLLARQINEQFF	TGTGCCAGCAGCTTGTTGGCTAGACAAATCAATGAGCAGTTCTTC
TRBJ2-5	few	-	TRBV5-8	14	CASSLWDPKETQYF	TGTGCCAGCAGCTTGTGGGACCCCAAAGAGACCCAGTACTTC
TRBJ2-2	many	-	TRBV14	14	CASSSYQNTGELFF	TGTGCCAGCAGTTCATACCAGAACACCGGGGAGCTGTTTTTT
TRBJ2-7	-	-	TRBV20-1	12	CSASLLDYEQYF	TGCAGTGCTAGTTTACTGGACTACGAGCAGTACTTC
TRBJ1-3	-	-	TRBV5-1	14	CASGDGHSGNTIYF	TGCGCCAGTGGGGACGGACACTCTGGAAACACCATATATTTT
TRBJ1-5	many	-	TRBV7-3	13	CASSQGFGQPQHF	TGTGCCAGCAGCCAGGGTTTTGGACAGCCCCAGCATTTT
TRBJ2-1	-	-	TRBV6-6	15	CASSDQTGGNNEQFF	TGTGCCAGCAGCGACCAAACCGGAGGAAACAATGAGCAGTTCTTC
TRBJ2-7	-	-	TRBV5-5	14	CASSPHYSSYEQYF	TGTGCCAGCAGCCCCCACTATAGCTCCTACGAGCAGTACTTC
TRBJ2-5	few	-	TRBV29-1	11	CSGSPGETQYF	TGCAGCGGCTCCCCGGGGGAGACCCAGTACTTC
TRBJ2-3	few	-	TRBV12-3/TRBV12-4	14	CAVIGGGFTDTQYF	TGCGCGGTAATCGGAGGAGGATTCACAGATACGCAGTATTTT
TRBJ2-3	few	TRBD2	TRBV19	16	CASTSRGAGETDTQYF	TGTGCCAGTACCTCCAGGGGAGCGGGAGAAACAGATACGCAGTATTTT
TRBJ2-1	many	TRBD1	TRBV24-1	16	CATSDPGTGGYNEQFF	TGTGCCACCAGTGATCCCGGGACAGGGGGGTACAATGAGCAGTTCTTC
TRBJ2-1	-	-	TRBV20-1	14	CSAPKGRSRDEQFF	TGCAGTGCGCCTAAAGGGAGGTCGCGCGATGAGCAGTTCTTC
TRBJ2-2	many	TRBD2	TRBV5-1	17	CASRREMGLARTGELFF	TGCGCCAGCAGACGGGAAATGGGACTAGCGAGGACCGGGGAGCTGTTTTTT
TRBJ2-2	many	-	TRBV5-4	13	CASSLGNTGELFF	TGTGCCAGCAGCTTGGGAAACACCGGGGAGCTGTTTTTT
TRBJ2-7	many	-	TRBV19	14	CASSKSQGDYEQYF	TGTGCCAGTAGTAAGTCCCAGGGAGACTACGAGCAGTACTTC
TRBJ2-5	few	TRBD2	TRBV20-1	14	CSARESGGARTQYF	TGCAGTGCTAGAGAGTCGGGAGGTGCAAGGACCCAGTACTTC
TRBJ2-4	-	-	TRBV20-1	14	CSARRAGAKNIQYF	TGCAGTGCTAGAAGAGCGGGAGCCAAAAACATTCAGTACTTC
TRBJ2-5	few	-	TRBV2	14	CASRESGFQETQYF	TGTGCCAGCAGGGAATCAGGGTTCCAAGAGACCCAGTACTTC
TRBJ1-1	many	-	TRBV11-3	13	CASSLQADTEAFF	TGTGCCAGCAGCTTACAGGCGGACACTGAAGCTTTCTTT